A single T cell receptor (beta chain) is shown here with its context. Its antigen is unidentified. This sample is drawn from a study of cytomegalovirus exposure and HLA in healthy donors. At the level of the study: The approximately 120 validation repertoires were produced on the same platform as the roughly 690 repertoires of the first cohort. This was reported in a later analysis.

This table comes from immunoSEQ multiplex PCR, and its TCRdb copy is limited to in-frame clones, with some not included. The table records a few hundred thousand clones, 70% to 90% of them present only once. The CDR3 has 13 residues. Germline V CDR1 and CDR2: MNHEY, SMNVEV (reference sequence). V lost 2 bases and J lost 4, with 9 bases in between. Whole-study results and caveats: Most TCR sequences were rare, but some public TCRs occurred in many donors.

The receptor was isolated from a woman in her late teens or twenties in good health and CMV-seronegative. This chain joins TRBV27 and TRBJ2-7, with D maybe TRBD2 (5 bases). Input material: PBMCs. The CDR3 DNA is TGTGCCAGCAGTTTACGGACTCCGTACGAGCAGTACTTC. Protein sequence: CASSLRTPYEQYF.